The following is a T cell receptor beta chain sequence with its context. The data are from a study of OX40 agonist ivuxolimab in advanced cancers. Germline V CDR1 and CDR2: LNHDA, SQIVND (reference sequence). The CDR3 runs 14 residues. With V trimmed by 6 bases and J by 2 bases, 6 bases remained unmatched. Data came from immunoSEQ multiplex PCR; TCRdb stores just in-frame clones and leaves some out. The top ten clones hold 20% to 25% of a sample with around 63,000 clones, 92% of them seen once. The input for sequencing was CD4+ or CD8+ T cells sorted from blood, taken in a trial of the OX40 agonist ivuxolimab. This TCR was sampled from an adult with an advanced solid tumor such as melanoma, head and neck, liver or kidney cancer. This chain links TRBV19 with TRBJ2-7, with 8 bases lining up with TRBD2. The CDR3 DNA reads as TGTGCCAGTAGCGCCGGGGGGGATCCCTACGAGCAGTACTTC. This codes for CASSAGGDPYEQYF.